The sequence of this T cell receptor (beta chain) was determined in a study of cytomegalovirus exposure and HLA in healthy donors. Regarding the study as a whole: CMV serostatus was the sole immune exposure data available.

In its sample, this clone was seen once. Antigen unknown. Primers included in the PCR were 60 Vbeta and 13 Jbeta primers. Profiled with immunoSEQ multiplex PCR; TCRdb holds only in-frame clones, not every one. The data contain around 94,000 clones, over 65% of them singletons. The sample was PBMCs. The origin of this receptor is a man aged 30 to 39 in good health and CMV-seronegative.

The CDR3 protein is CASSTGTGASYEQYF. The CDR3 DNA reads TGTGCCAGTAGCACCGGGACAGGAGCTTCCTACGAGCAGTACTTC. V is TRBV19 and J is TRBJ2-7, with 8 bases matching TRBD1. Germline CDR1 is LNHDA and CDR2 is SQIVND (reference sequence). CDR3 length equals 15 residues. J was trimmed by 1 base and V by 6 bases; bases with no gene match: 8.